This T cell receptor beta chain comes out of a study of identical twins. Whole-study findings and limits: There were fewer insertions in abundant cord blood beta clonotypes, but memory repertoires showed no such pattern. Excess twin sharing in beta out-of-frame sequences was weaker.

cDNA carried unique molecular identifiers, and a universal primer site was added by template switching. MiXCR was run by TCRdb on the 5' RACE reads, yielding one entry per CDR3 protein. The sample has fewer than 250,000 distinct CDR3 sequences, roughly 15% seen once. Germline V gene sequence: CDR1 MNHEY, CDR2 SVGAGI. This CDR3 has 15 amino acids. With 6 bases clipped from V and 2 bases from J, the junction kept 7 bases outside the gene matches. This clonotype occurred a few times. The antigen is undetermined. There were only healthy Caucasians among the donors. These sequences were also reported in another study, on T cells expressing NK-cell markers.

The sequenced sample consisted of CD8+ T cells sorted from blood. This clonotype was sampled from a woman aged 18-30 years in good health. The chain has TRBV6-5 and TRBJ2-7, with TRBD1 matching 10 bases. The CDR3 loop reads CASSYRDRGTYEQYF. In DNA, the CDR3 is TGTGCCAGCAGCTACCGGGACAGGGGCACCTACGAGCAGTACTTC.